The rows below give T cell receptor beta chains drawn from one sample of a study of cytomegalovirus exposure and HLA in healthy donors. Clones were sequenced by immunoSEQ multiplex PCR, and TCRdb holds only the in-frame ones, with some missing. Recorded for this sample: under 200,000 clones. Sequencing was done on a sample of PBMCs. The receptors were gathered from a man aged 25-40 years in good health and CMV-seronegative. Each CDR3 is given with its conserved first and last residue.

v_gene: TRBV19
j_gene: TRBJ2-5
CDR3aa: CASSSAVQETQYF

v_gene: TRBV2
j_gene: TRBJ1-2
CDR3aa: CASSEPGVRRYTF

v_gene: TRBV7-9
j_gene: TRBJ2-7
CDR3aa: CASSPGIYEQYF

v_gene: TRBV29-1
j_gene: TRBJ1-2
CDR3aa: CSVFPGQGNYGYTF

v_gene: TRBV19
j_gene: TRBJ1-4
CDR3aa: CASSDTFQINEKLFF

v_gene: TRBV11-1
j_gene: TRBJ2-5
CDR3aa: CASSLARGQETQYF

v_gene: TRBV6-1
j_gene: TRBJ1-5
CDR3aa: CASSYRHSNQPQHF

v_gene: TRBV5-1
j_gene: TRBJ2-3
CDR3aa: CASTPGTGTDTQYF

v_gene: TRBV19
j_gene: TRBJ2-3
CDR3aa: CASGTRVGRAETDTQYF

v_gene: TRBV28
j_gene: TRBJ2-1
CDR3aa: CASSLGAIGNQFF

v_gene: TRBV11-3
j_gene: TRBJ2-1
CDR3aa: CASSFDWNNEQFF

v_gene: TRBV18
j_gene: TRBJ1-1
CDR3aa: CASSPDSEGTEAFF

v_gene: TRBV7-6
j_gene: TRBJ1-5
CDR3aa: CASSLAEGRGFQPQHF

v_gene: TRBV19
j_gene: TRBJ2-1
CDR3aa: CASSIRQAERYNEQFF

v_gene: TRBV7-3
j_gene: TRBJ2-1
CDR3aa: CASSLRLAGGGNEQFF

v_gene: TRBV7-6
j_gene: TRBJ1-5
CDR3aa: CASSMQGPPQHF

v_gene: TRBV11-2
j_gene: TRBJ1-1
CDR3aa: CASSRQRNTEAFF

v_gene: TRBV6-5
j_gene: TRBJ1-2
CDR3aa: CASSPDGGGYTF

v_gene: TRBV28
j_gene: TRBJ1-2
CDR3aa: CASSYTGQGNGYTF

v_gene: TRBV6-1
j_gene: TRBJ2-7
CDR3aa: CASLPGPFYEQYF

v_gene: TRBV5-1
j_gene: TRBJ2-3
CDR3aa: CASSLGHGDTQYF

v_gene: TRBV5-4
j_gene: TRBJ2-7
CDR3aa: CASSFQGASYEQYF

v_gene: TRBV6-1
j_gene: TRBJ1-5
CDR3aa: CASSEGSGDQPQHF

v_gene: TRBV6-5
j_gene: TRBJ2-1
CDR3aa: CASSYDAGGPNEQFF

v_gene: TRBV7-8
j_gene: TRBJ1-5
CDR3aa: CAGGTGINQPQHF

v_gene: TRBV29-1
j_gene: TRBJ2-7
CDR3aa: CSVVTGPTLSYEQYF

v_gene: TRBV29-1
j_gene: TRBJ2-7
CDR3aa: CSVAPGVYEQYF